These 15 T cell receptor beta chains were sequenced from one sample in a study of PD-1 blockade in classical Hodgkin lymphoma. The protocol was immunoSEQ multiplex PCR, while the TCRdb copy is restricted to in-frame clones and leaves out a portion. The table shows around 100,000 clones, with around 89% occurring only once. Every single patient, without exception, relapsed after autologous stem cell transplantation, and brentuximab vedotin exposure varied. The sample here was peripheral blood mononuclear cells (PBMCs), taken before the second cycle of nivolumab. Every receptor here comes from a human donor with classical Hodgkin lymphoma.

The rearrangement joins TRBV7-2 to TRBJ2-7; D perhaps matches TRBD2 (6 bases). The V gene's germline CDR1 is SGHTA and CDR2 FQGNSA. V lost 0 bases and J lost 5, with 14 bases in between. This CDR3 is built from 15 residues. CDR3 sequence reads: CASSLARGGQNEQYF. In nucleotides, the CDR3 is TGTGCCAGCAGCTTAGCGCGGGGAGGTCAAAACGAGCAGTACTTC.

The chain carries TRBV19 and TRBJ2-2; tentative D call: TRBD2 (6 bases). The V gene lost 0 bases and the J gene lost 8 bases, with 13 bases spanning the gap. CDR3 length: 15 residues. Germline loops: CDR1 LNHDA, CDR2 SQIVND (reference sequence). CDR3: CASSIEEGRSGELFF. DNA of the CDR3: TGTGCCAGTAGTATAGAGGAGGGGCGTAGTGGGGAGCTGTTTTTT.

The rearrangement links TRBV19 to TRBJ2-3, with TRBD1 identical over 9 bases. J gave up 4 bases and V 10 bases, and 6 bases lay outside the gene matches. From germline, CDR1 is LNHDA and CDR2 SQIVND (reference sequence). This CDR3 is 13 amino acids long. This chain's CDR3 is CATADRGSDTQYF. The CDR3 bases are TGTGCCACCGCGGACAGGGGATCAGATACGCAGTATTTT. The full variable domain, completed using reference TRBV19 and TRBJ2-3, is DGGITQSPKYLFRKEGQNVTLSCEQNLNHDAMYWYRQDPGQGLRLIYYSQIVNDFQKGDIAEGYSVSREKKESFPLTVTSAQKNPTAFYLCATADRGSDTQYFGPGTRLTVL.

CDR3 amino acids: CASSISQIGNEQFF. The CDR3 DNA reads as TGTGCCAGTAGTATAAGCCAAATAGGCAATGAGCAGTTCTTC. The rearrangement links TRBV19 to TRBJ2-1; D gene ambiguous. The germline CDR1 and CDR2 sequences are LNHDA and SQIVND (reference sequence). The CDR3 loop spans 14 amino acids. The V and J ends lost 2 bases and 6 bases respectively, with 11 bases between them.

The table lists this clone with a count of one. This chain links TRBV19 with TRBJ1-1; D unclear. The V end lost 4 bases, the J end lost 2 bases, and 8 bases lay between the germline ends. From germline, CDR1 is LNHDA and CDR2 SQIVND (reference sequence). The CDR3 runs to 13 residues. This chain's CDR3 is CASSTTFNTEAFF. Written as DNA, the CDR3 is TGTGCCAGTAGTACCACCTTTAACACTGAAGCTTTCTTT.

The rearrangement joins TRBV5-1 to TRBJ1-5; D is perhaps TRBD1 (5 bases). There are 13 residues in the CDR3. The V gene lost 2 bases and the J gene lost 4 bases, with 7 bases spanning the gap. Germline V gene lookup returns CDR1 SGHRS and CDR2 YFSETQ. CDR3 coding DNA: TGCGCCAGCAGCTTCGGGGGGAATCAGCCCCAGCATTTT. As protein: CASSFGGNQPQHF.

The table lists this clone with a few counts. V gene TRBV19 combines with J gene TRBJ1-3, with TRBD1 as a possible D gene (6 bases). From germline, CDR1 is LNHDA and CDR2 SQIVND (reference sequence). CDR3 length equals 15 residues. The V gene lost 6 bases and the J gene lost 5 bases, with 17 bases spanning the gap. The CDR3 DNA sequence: TGTGCCAGTAGAACAGCGGCAGGGGAACGAAACACCATATATTTT. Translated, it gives CASRTAAGERNTIYF.

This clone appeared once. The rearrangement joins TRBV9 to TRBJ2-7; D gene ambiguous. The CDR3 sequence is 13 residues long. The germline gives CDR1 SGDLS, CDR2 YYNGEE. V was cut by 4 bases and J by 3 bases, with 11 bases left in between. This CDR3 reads CASSIDLIYEQYF. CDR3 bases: TGTGCCAGCAGCATCGATCTCATCTACGAGCAGTACTTC. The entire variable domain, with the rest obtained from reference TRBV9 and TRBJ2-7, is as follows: DSGVTQTPKHLITATGQRVTLRCSPRSGDLSVYWYQQSLDQGLQFLIQYYNGEERAKGNILERFSAQQFPDLHSELNLSSLELGDSALYFCASSIDLIYEQYFGPGTRLTVT.

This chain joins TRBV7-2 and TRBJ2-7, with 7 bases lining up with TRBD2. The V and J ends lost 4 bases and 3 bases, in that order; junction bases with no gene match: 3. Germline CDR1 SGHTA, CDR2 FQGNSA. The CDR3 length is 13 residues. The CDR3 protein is CASSWEGNYEQYF. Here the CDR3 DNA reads TGTGCCAGCAGCTGGGAGGGTAACTACGAGCAGTACTTC.

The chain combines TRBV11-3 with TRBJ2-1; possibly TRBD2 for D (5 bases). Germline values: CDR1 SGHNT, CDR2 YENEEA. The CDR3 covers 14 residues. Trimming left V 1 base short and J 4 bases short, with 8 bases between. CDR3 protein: CASSLGGIYNEQFF. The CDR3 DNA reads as TGTGCCAGCAGCTTAGGAGGGATTTACAATGAGCAGTTCTTC.

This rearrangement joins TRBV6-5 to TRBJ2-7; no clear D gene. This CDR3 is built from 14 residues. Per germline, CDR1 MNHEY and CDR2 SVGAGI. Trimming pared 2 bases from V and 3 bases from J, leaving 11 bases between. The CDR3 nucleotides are TGTGCCAGCAGTTACGGCCGAGGAAGCTACGAGCAGTACTTC. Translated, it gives CASSYGRGSYEQYF.

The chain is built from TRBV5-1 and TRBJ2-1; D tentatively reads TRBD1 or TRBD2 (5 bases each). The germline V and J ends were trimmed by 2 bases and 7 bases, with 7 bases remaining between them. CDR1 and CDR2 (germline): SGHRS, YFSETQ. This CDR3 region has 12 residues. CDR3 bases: TGCGCCAGCAGCTTCGAGGGGAATGAGCAGTTCTTC. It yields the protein CASSFEGNEQFF.

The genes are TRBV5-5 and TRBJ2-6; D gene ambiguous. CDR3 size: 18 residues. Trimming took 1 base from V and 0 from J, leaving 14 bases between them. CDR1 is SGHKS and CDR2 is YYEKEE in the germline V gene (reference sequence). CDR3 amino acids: CASSLIGIISSGANVLTF. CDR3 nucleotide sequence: TGTGCCAGCAGCTTGATAGGGATTATAAGCTCTGGGGCCAACGTCCTGACTTTC.

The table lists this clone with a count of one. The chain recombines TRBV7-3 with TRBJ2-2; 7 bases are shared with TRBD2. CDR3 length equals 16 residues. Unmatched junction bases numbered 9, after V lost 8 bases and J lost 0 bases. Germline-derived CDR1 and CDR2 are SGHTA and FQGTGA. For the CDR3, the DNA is TGTGCCAGCGAGAGCGGGGTCCCCGCGAACACCGGGGAGCTGTTTTTT. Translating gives CASESGVPANTGELFF.

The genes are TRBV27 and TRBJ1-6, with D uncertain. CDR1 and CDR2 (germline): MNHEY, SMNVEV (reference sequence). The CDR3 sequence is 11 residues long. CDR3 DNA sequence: TGTGAGGACCCATATAATTCACCCCTCCACTTT. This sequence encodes CEDPYNSPLHF.